The source of this T cell receptor beta chain is a study of beta chain features in type 1 diabetes. All of the isolated RNA was reverse transcribed, so expressed TCRB transcripts were sequenced. Clones were sequenced by immunoSEQ multiplex PCR, and TCRdb holds only the in-frame ones, with some missing. The table shows around 400,000 clones, with 10% to 15% occurring only once. Trimming cost V 1 base and J 3 bases; bases outside gene matches: 2. Germline CDR1 and CDR2: GTSNPN and SVGIG (reference sequence). The CDR3 is 14 residues long. The genes are TRBV30 and TRBJ2-1; TRBD1 matches 8 bases. Sequences were obtained from naive CD4+ T cells from blood. This receptor was taken from a man between 18 and 35 years old in good health. The CDR3: CAWSAGGNYNEQFF. The DNA for the CDR3 is TGTGCCTGGAGTGCAGGGGGCAACTACAATGAGCAGTTCTTC.